The rows below give T cell receptor beta chains drawn from one sample of a study of shared clonotypes between healthy human individuals. The repertoire was sequenced with immunoSEQ multiplex PCR; TCRdb's copy has only in-frame clones and lacks some. Of around 2.5 million clones in the sample, approximately 93% were seen once. Sequencing was performed on naive CD4+ T cells from PBMCs. These receptors came from a man aged 18 to 30 in good health. Some clones in this sample may be carry-over from other donors' samples. Each CDR3 is given without its conserved first and last residue.

j_call | v_call | cdr3_aa
TRBJ1-5 | TRBV2 | ASTQTGRGSQPQH
TRBJ2-7 | TRBV5-1 | ASSFQPGDEQY
TRBJ2-6 | TRBV28 | ASSRQGSGANVLT
TRBJ2-5 | TRBV10-2 | ASSELAGSETQY
TRBJ1-5 | TRBV5-8 | ASIRRSGPTNQPQH
TRBJ2-1 | TRBV2 | ASSEAVGLAVYNEQF
TRBJ2-7 | TRBV28 | ASSPRSPYEQY
TRBJ1-6 | TRBV6-5 | ASSFSGEPLH
TRBJ2-5 | TRBV7-8 | ASSKAGSFQY
TRBJ1-1 | TRBV11-2 | ASSPLSPRILGTAEAF
TRBJ2-1 | TRBV29-1 | SGSGRALNEQF
TRBJ1-1 | TRBV6-5 | ASNNGVSAF
TRBJ2-2 | TRBV27 | ASRFRVAGELF
TRBJ2-1 | TRBV6-1 | ASSEYVVQF
TRBJ2-7 | TRBV4-2 | ASSPGQGVYEQY
TRBJ1-2 | TRBV28 | ASSFQGLDYGYT
TRBJ2-2 | TRBV9 | ASSVGANTGELF
TRBJ1-1 | TRBV7-2 | ASRSTRGESAF
TRBJ2-7 | TRBV9 | ASSVAHNYEQY
TRBJ2-1 | TRBV25-1 | ASRPSGRGYNEQF
TRBJ2-7 | TRBV5-1 | ASSPYRGIYEQY
TRBJ1-1 | TRBV4-1 | ASSRGGVDGRGSNTEAF
TRBJ2-3 | TRBV6-6 | ASSLADTQY
TRBJ1-1 | TRBV28 | ASAPGQGDEAF
TRBJ2-7 | TRBV5-1 | ASSLFRGSYEQY
TRBJ2-3 | TRBV6-5 | ASRGTVHRTDTQY
TRBJ2-7 | TRBV7-6 | ASSATYEQY
TRBJ2-1 | TRBV4-2 | ASRKGREEQF
TRBJ2-3 | TRBV5-6 | ASSVPNTDTQY
TRBJ2-1 | TRBV11-1 | ASSSMRTGGEQF
TRBJ2-3 | TRBV5-1 | ASSFGQGISDTQY
TRBJ1-1 | TRBV7-3 | ASSLLGPGFSEAF
TRBJ1-1 | TRBV14 | ASSLLGGRNTEAF
TRBJ1-2 | TRBV19 | ASSVDRRTIGYT
TRBJ1-2 | TRBV5-8 | ASSRTEFFGYT
TRBJ1-2 | TRBV4-3 | ASSQDRVTYGYT
TRBJ2-2 | TRBV4-1 | ASSQDPRHLPGELF
TRBJ2-1 | TRBV5-1 | ASSSGQGYNEQF
TRBJ2-1 | TRBV5-4 | ASSQRASGLNEQF
TRBJ1-5 | TRBV7-8 | ASSFLPGLQEPKH
TRBJ2-3 | TRBV18 | ASSPRTGTSTDTQY